The text below deals with one T cell receptor beta chain. The target of this receptor is not known. No much larger clone is present one base from it, and per-base qualities are unavailable. The sample originates from a study of spatial heterogeneity in lung cancer (dated by TCRdb to the late 2010s). About the full investigation: Beta-chain transcripts were consistently detected in greater numbers than alpha-chain transcripts, which likely reflects a higher abundance of beta-chain transcripts. In the raw uncorrected reads, each unique combination of TCR and UMI appeared more than ten times on average. In non-small cell lung cancer, the study quantitatively compared TCR alpha and beta repertoires across several tumor regions, matched nontumor lung, and blood. TCR repertoire features were related to nonsynonymous mutation counts determined by whole-exome sequencing of tumor tissue. At surgery, both alpha and beta chains were TCR-sequenced in 220 tumor regions, about 61 matched nontumor lung samples and some 58 PBMC samples. Broad study findings and their caveats: Confirming at a functional level the hypothesis that regional TCRs recognize regional mutations was considered to require additional single-cell paired TCR alpha and beta sequencing. Ubiquitous expanded tumor TCRs showed up in blood more often at tumor resection than at routine follow-up.

The time point label, as the study defines it: sample taken at primary tumor resection. Without any cell sorting, TCR sequencing was performed on whole RNA extracted either from tumor and nontumor lung tissue or from cryopreserved PBMC samples. The donors were more than 65 patients from the lung TRACERx cohort who had early-stage, untreated non-small cell lung cancer. Only patients for whom sufficient RNA was available from at least two tumor regions were selected for TCR sequencing. Library construction relied on 5' RACE. TCRdb shows the sequencer as NextSeq 500. To allow correction of PCR and sequencing errors, the TCR library protocol tagged every TCR cDNA molecule with a unique molecular identifier. Per the source publication's procedure: TCR identification, UMI-based error correction and CDR3 extraction were all carried out with Decombinator tools. Expanded TCRs were defined as those above a frequency of 2 per 1,000, corresponding to the top 1% of the tumor frequency distribution. Rényi diversity was computed with the R vegan package after subsampling each repertoire 100 times to 5,000 TCRs. CDR3 similarity networks were built from amino acid triplet string-kernel similarity, connecting CDR3s with pairwise similarity above 0.82. TCRdb redid the processing of the public reads, applying fastp at Q25 and MiXCR, and retained in-frame beta chains. Entries are consolidated by CDR3 protein sequence, retaining the most common genes and DNA. Clone size and V and J calls follow TCRdb, not the original study. The sample profile shows tens of thousands of distinct CDR3 sequences; approximately 6.3% of them were found once. The ten largest account for 11% of the sample.

CDR1 and CDR2 are read off the germline V gene (reference sequence) as GTSNPN and SVGIG. The CDR3 starts with the cysteine, ends with the phenylalanine, and has 14 residues. Solely the CDR3 DNA is kept, with 42 bases framed from the first base. V is cut by 0 bases and J by 4 bases, and the space between the germline ends is 10 bases. The sample was PBMCs, taken at surgery. Rearrangement joined TRBV30 to TRBJ1-5; the D gene cannot be named for sure. The sequence was obtained from a male donor with early-stage non-small cell lung cancer. The CDR3 here reads CAWSVNTGNQPQHF. The sequenced DNA: TGTGCCTGGAGTGTAAACACGGGGAATCAGCCCCAGCATTTT.